These T cell receptor beta chains were read from a single sample in a study of cytomegalovirus exposure and HLA in healthy donors. TCRdb keeps only in-frame clones here, not all; method: immunoSEQ multiplex PCR. The data contain fewer than 150,000 clones, about 75% of them singletons. Sequencing used PBMCs. The receptors were sampled from a man in his sixties in good health and CMV-seropositive. Both conserved end residues are part of each CDR3. Fields, in order: D gene, V gene, J gene, clone size, CDR3 DNA, CDR3 protein. D genes are given only for firm matches. Clone size appears in some rows only: once, few, many, or a class for an expanded clone.

d_gene: TRBD1; v_gene: TRBV4-1; j_gene: TRBJ1-2; abundance: -; CDR3nt: TGCGCCAGCAGCCAAACGGGATCGATTAGGGGGCCCTCTGGCTACACCTTC; CDR3aa: CASSQTGSIRGPSGYTF
d_gene: -; v_gene: TRBV29-1; j_gene: TRBJ2-2; abundance: -; CDR3nt: TGCAGCGTTTCGCCAAGGGGCAGGGCAACCGGGGAGCTGTTTTTT; CDR3aa: CSVSPRGRATGELFF
d_gene: TRBD2; v_gene: TRBV7-3; j_gene: TRBJ2-7; abundance: -; CDR3nt: TGTGCCAGCAGCTTAAGGGGAAGTAGCGGGGGTATTTACTCCTACGAGCAGTACTTC; CDR3aa: CASSLRGSSGGIYSYEQYF
d_gene: -; v_gene: TRBV21-1; j_gene: TRBJ2-3; abundance: -; CDR3nt: TGTGCCAGCATCTCTCGCACAGATACGCAGTATTTT; CDR3aa: CASISRTDTQYF
d_gene: -; v_gene: TRBV2; j_gene: TRBJ1-5; abundance: -; CDR3nt: TGTGCCAGCAGTGAACCGAGTAGCAATCAGCCCCAGCATTTT; CDR3aa: CASSEPSSNQPQHF
d_gene: -; v_gene: TRBV2; j_gene: TRBJ2-7; abundance: -; CDR3nt: TGTGCCAGCAGTGGACAGCCCTCCGGTTCCTACGAGCAGTACTTC; CDR3aa: CASSGQPSGSYEQYF
d_gene: -; v_gene: TRBV4-1; j_gene: TRBJ1-2; abundance: -; CDR3nt: TGCGCCAGCAGCCAAGATGGGGGCTCTTACTATGGCTACACCTTC; CDR3aa: CASSQDGGSYYGYTF
d_gene: TRBD1; v_gene: TRBV5-5; j_gene: TRBJ2-7; abundance: -; CDR3nt: TGTGCCAGCAGCCTGACCCCAGGGGGCGCCTACGAGCAGTACTTC; CDR3aa: CASSLTPGGAYEQYF
d_gene: TRBD1; v_gene: TRBV7-9; j_gene: TRBJ2-5; abundance: -; CDR3nt: TGTGCCAGCAGCTCCCGACAGGGCCTCGTTCAAGAGACCCAGTACTTC; CDR3aa: CASSSRQGLVQETQYF
d_gene: TRBD1; v_gene: TRBV5-1; j_gene: TRBJ2-7; abundance: -; CDR3nt: TGCGCCAGCAGCTTAACACAGGGGTTCACCAAGCAGTACTTC; CDR3aa: CASSLTQGFTKQYF
d_gene: -; v_gene: TRBV6-1; j_gene: TRBJ1-3; abundance: -; CDR3nt: TGTGCCAGCAGTGAAGGGACAGACAAAAACACCATATATTTT; CDR3aa: CASSEGTDKNTIYF
d_gene: TRBD2; v_gene: TRBV5-1; j_gene: TRBJ2-3; abundance: -; CDR3nt: TGTGCCAGCAGCTCCGGGACTAGCGGCACAGATACGCAGTATTTT; CDR3aa: CASSSGTSGTDTQYF
d_gene: -; v_gene: TRBV5-1; j_gene: TRBJ2-7; abundance: -; CDR3nt: TGCGCCAGCAGCCCCGGGACTTCCCTTTGGTACGAGCAGTACTTC; CDR3aa: CASSPGTSLWYEQYF
d_gene: TRBD1; v_gene: TRBV28; j_gene: TRBJ1-2; abundance: -; CDR3nt: TGTGCCAGCAGTTTCCGCAGGGGGAGTGGCTACACCTTC; CDR3aa: CASSFRRGSGYTF
d_gene: TRBD1; v_gene: TRBV19; j_gene: TRBJ1-5; abundance: -; CDR3nt: TGTGCCAGTAGTTCGGACAGGGTCGGGACTCAGCCCCAGCATTTT; CDR3aa: CASSSDRVGTQPQHF
d_gene: TRBD1; v_gene: TRBV5-8; j_gene: TRBJ1-6; abundance: -; CDR3nt: TGTGCCAGCAGCGGGGCCGGGACAGGGAATTCACCCCTCCACTTT; CDR3aa: CASSGAGTGNSPLHF
d_gene: -; v_gene: TRBV2; j_gene: TRBJ1-1; abundance: -; CDR3nt: TGTGCCAGTTTGGAGGACAGTCCTGAAGCTTTCTTT; CDR3aa: CASLEDSPEAFF
d_gene: -; v_gene: TRBV11-2; j_gene: TRBJ2-1; abundance: -; CDR3nt: TGTGCCAGCAGCTGGGGCAGAACCTACAATGAGCAGTTCTTC; CDR3aa: CASSWGRTYNEQFF
d_gene: TRBD2; v_gene: TRBV6-6; j_gene: TRBJ2-5; abundance: -; CDR3nt: TGTGCTTCCCGGGGGGATCAAGAGACCCAGTACTTC; CDR3aa: CASRGDQETQYF
d_gene: -; v_gene: TRBV28; j_gene: TRBJ2-2; abundance: few; CDR3nt: TGTGCCAGCAGTCCGGGTTCCGGGGAGCTGTTTTTT; CDR3aa: CASSPGSGELFF
d_gene: -; v_gene: TRBV6-1; j_gene: TRBJ1-6; abundance: -; CDR3nt: TGTGCCAGCAGGAAACCGGGGGATGTGGGTTCACCCCTCCACTTT; CDR3aa: CASRKPGDVGSPLHF
d_gene: TRBD1; v_gene: TRBV5-6; j_gene: TRBJ2-4; abundance: few; CDR3nt: TGTGCCAGCAGCTTGGGTAGGGGGCGCGGAGCCAAAAACAGTCAGTACTTC; CDR3aa: CASSLGRGRGAKNSQYF
d_gene: TRBD2; v_gene: TRBV7-3; j_gene: TRBJ2-7; abundance: -; CDR3nt: TGTGCCAGCAGCTTAACTGGGGGGGACGAGCAGTACTTC; CDR3aa: CASSLTGGDEQYF
d_gene: TRBD2; v_gene: TRBV30; j_gene: TRBJ2-7; abundance: -; CDR3nt: TGTGCCTGGAGTCACTATCGCGGGGGTCGGACCTACGAGCAGTACTTC; CDR3aa: CAWSHYRGGRTYEQYF
d_gene: TRBD2; v_gene: TRBV11-2; j_gene: TRBJ2-1; abundance: -; CDR3nt: TGTGCCAGCAGCTCTCCTAGCGGGGGGCCGTACAATGAGCAGTTCTTC; CDR3aa: CASSSPSGGPYNEQFF
d_gene: -; v_gene: TRBV19; j_gene: TRBJ2-5; abundance: -; CDR3nt: TGTGCCAGTAGTATTACTACTCAAGAGACCCAGTACTTC; CDR3aa: CASSITTQETQYF
d_gene: TRBD1; v_gene: TRBV14; j_gene: TRBJ1-4; abundance: few; CDR3nt: TGTGCCAGCAGCTCCTGGACAGGCGCTGCAACTAATGAAAAACTGTTTTTT; CDR3aa: CASSSWTGAATNEKLFF
d_gene: TRBD1; v_gene: TRBV19; j_gene: TRBJ1-2; abundance: -; CDR3nt: TGTGCCAGTAGTTTTCGACAGGGCCGGGGGTATGGCTACACCTTC; CDR3aa: CASSFRQGRGYGYTF
d_gene: TRBD2; v_gene: TRBV10-3; j_gene: TRBJ2-3; abundance: few; CDR3nt: TGTGCCATCACCGGAGCGGGGGGTTGGGATACGCAGTATTTT; CDR3aa: CAITGAGGWDTQYF
d_gene: TRBD1; v_gene: TRBV30; j_gene: TRBJ1-5; abundance: -; CDR3nt: TGTGCCTGGGGGACAGTAAATAGCAATCAGCCCCAGCATTTT; CDR3aa: CAWGTVNSNQPQHF
d_gene: -; v_gene: TRBV19; j_gene: TRBJ2-3; abundance: -; CDR3nt: TGTGCCAGTAGTATTGGGGGGAGTGGAGATACGCAGTATTTT; CDR3aa: CASSIGGSGDTQYF
d_gene: TRBD2; v_gene: TRBV6-1; j_gene: TRBJ2-3; abundance: -; CDR3nt: TGTGCCAGCAGTTGGTCTAGCGGTTACACAGATACGCAGTATTTT; CDR3aa: CASSWSSGYTDTQYF
d_gene: -; v_gene: TRBV5-1; j_gene: TRBJ1-5; abundance: few; CDR3nt: TGCGCCAGCAGTTTACAGGGTGACAATCAGCCCCAGCATTTT; CDR3aa: CASSLQGDNQPQHF
d_gene: TRBD1; v_gene: TRBV2; j_gene: TRBJ2-7; abundance: few; CDR3nt: TGTGCCAGCAGATACCAGGGGGCGGGGTACGAGCAGTACTTC; CDR3aa: CASRYQGAGYEQYF
d_gene: -; v_gene: TRBV6-1; j_gene: TRBJ2-7; abundance: -; CDR3nt: TGTGCCAGTACGCGGGTCCCCTACGAGCAGTACTTC; CDR3aa: CASTRVPYEQYF
d_gene: TRBD2; v_gene: TRBV9; j_gene: TRBJ2-7; abundance: -; CDR3nt: TGTGCCAGCAGCGTAGGGGCGGGAGGCTCCTACGAGCAGTACTTC; CDR3aa: CASSVGAGGSYEQYF
d_gene: TRBD1; v_gene: TRBV5-1; j_gene: TRBJ1-2; abundance: few; CDR3nt: TGCGCCAGCAGCCGAGCTTTCGACCCCGGGACAGTAATCTATGGCTACACCTTC; CDR3aa: CASSRAFDPGTVIYGYTF
d_gene: TRBD1; v_gene: TRBV9; j_gene: TRBJ1-2; abundance: few; CDR3nt: TGTGCCAGCAGCGAAGGGACAGGGCACTATGGCTACACCTTC; CDR3aa: CASSEGTGHYGYTF
d_gene: TRBD1; v_gene: TRBV19; j_gene: TRBJ2-2; abundance: -; CDR3nt: TGTGCCAGTAGCCGAATACAGGGGCGACACACCGGGGAGCTGTTTTTT; CDR3aa: CASSRIQGRHTGELFF
d_gene: TRBD1; v_gene: TRBV19; j_gene: TRBJ2-7; abundance: -; CDR3nt: TGTGCCAGTAGTGTGGGGACAGGGATCTCCTACGAGCAGTACTTC; CDR3aa: CASSVGTGISYEQYF
d_gene: TRBD2; v_gene: TRBV6-5; j_gene: TRBJ2-1; abundance: few; CDR3nt: TGTGCCAGCAGTTACCACCGGACTAGCGGGAACAATGAGCAGTTCTTC; CDR3aa: CASSYHRTSGNNEQFF
d_gene: -; v_gene: TRBV29-1; j_gene: TRBJ1-1; abundance: -; CDR3nt: TGCAGCGTTGAAGATCACGGTTCGGGAAAGAGCACTGAAGCTTTCTTT; CDR3aa: CSVEDHGSGKSTEAFF
d_gene: -; v_gene: TRBV7-3; j_gene: TRBJ2-5; abundance: few; CDR3nt: TGTGCCAGCAGCAACGGAGAGACCCAGTACTTC; CDR3aa: CASSNGETQYF
d_gene: TRBD2; v_gene: TRBV30; j_gene: TRBJ2-5; abundance: -; CDR3nt: TGTGCCTGGAGTAGGGCTAGCGGGAGGGGCCAAGAGACCCAGTACTTC; CDR3aa: CAWSRASGRGQETQYF
d_gene: -; v_gene: TRBV9; j_gene: TRBJ1-3; abundance: -; CDR3nt: TGTGCCAGCAGCGTTAGTCACCTGAGCCGCCGGTCTGGAAACACCATATATTTT; CDR3aa: CASSVSHLSRRSGNTIYF
d_gene: -; v_gene: TRBV5-5; j_gene: TRBJ2-7; abundance: -; CDR3nt: TGTGCCAGCAGCTTGTTTGGACAAGGGATCAGCGAGCAGTACTTC; CDR3aa: CASSLFGQGISEQYF
d_gene: -; v_gene: TRBV29-1; j_gene: TRBJ2-1; abundance: -; CDR3nt: TGCAGCGTCAGTTACAATGAGCAGTTCTTC; CDR3aa: CSVSYNEQFF
d_gene: TRBD1; v_gene: TRBV5-1; j_gene: TRBJ1-1; abundance: -; CDR3nt: TGCGCCAGCAGAACACCCGGGACAGGGAACACTGAAGCTTTCTTT; CDR3aa: CASRTPGTGNTEAFF
d_gene: -; v_gene: TRBV6-1; j_gene: TRBJ1-1; abundance: -; CDR3nt: TGTGCCAGCAGTAGAGACAGGCCCGACACTGAAGCTTTCTTT; CDR3aa: CASSRDRPDTEAFF
d_gene: TRBD2; v_gene: TRBV7-9; j_gene: TRBJ2-1; abundance: -; CDR3nt: TGTTCCAGCAGCCCCCAAGCACTAGCGGGAGTTGATGAGCAGTTCTTC; CDR3aa: CSSSPQALAGVDEQFF
d_gene: TRBD1; v_gene: TRBV2; j_gene: TRBJ2-5; abundance: once; CDR3nt: TGTGCCAGCAACAGGGACAGGGCGGCTTTCGAGACCCAGTACTTC; CDR3aa: CASNRDRAAFETQYF
d_gene: -; v_gene: TRBV27; j_gene: TRBJ1-4; abundance: -; CDR3nt: TGTGCCAGCAGTTTTCGAGGGCAGGATGAAAAACTGTTTTTT; CDR3aa: CASSFRGQDEKLFF
d_gene: -; v_gene: TRBV6-1; j_gene: TRBJ2-3; abundance: -; CDR3nt: TGTGCCAGCAGTGAAGTGAGAAGCACAGATACGCAGTATTTT; CDR3aa: CASSEVRSTDTQYF
d_gene: -; v_gene: TRBV29-1; j_gene: TRBJ1-1; abundance: -; CDR3nt: TGCAGCGTTCAAAGGGGTAGAGGTGAAGCTTTCTTT; CDR3aa: CSVQRGRGEAFF
d_gene: TRBD2; v_gene: TRBV18; j_gene: TRBJ2-1; abundance: -; CDR3nt: TGTGCCAGCTCATCGACTAGCCAACCCTCCTACAATGAGCAGTTCTTC; CDR3aa: CASSSTSQPSYNEQFF
d_gene: -; v_gene: TRBV18; j_gene: TRBJ2-1; abundance: -; CDR3nt: TGTGCCAGCTCACCGGCGACGGGTCCGAACAATGAGCAGTTCTTC; CDR3aa: CASSPATGPNNEQFF
d_gene: TRBD2; v_gene: TRBV6-6; j_gene: TRBJ2-7; abundance: -; CDR3nt: TGTGCCAGCAGTCCGGGACTAGCGGGGACCTCCTACGAGCAGTACTTC; CDR3aa: CASSPGLAGTSYEQYF
d_gene: TRBD1; v_gene: TRBV2; j_gene: TRBJ1-5; abundance: -; CDR3nt: TGTGCCAGCAGTCTAACGGACAGGGGTAACCAGCCCCAGCATTTT; CDR3aa: CASSLTDRGNQPQHF
d_gene: -; v_gene: TRBV11-2; j_gene: TRBJ1-5; abundance: -; CDR3nt: TGTGCCAGCAGCTTAGATCTCGGGGTAGGGAATCAGCCCCAGCATTTT; CDR3aa: CASSLDLGVGNQPQHF
d_gene: -; v_gene: TRBV28; j_gene: TRBJ2-7; abundance: -; CDR3nt: TGTGCCAGCAGTCTCCTTTCCACAGGCGAGCAGTACTTC; CDR3aa: CASSLLSTGEQYF